Below, 19 T cell receptor beta chains from the same sample are listed, as sequenced in a study of Ad26.COV2.S vaccination and SARS-CoV-2 variants. This table comes from immunoSEQ multiplex PCR, and its TCRdb copy is limited to in-frame clones, with some not included. The sample has more than 300,000 clones; 86% are singletons. Documented treatment: roughly 18 received Ad26.COV2.S at low or high dose, single or two shots; 5 received placebo; per-sample allocation not given. Material that was analyzed had been drawn on day 63 after the first vaccine or placebo injection. The source was peripheral blood, collected in a trial of Ad26.COV2.S vaccine versus placebo. The origin of the receptors is a person between 18 and 65 years old who received the Ad26.COV2.S COVID-19 vaccine or a placebo.

The rearrangement links TRBV9 to TRBJ1-3; TRBD1 aligns across 9 bases. Looked up from germline, CDR1 is SGDLS and CDR2 is YYNGEE. V gave up 4 bases and J gave up 4 bases; unmatched junction bases: 6. This CDR3 has 15 amino acids. CDR3 in amino acids: CASSPRTGVGNTIYF. In DNA form, the CDR3 reads TGTGCCAGCAGCCCAAGGACAGGGGTCGGAAACACCATATATTTT.

This clone was observed once. The chain has TRBV5-1 and TRBJ1-1; the D gene is possibly TRBD1 (5 bases). V was clipped by 7 bases and J by 1 base, with 17 bases between them. The germline gives CDR1 SGHRS, CDR2 YFSETQ. CDR3 length: 15 amino acids. DNA for the CDR3: TGCGCCAGCGTGGGGGGTTACAGTCCGAACACTGAAGCTTTCTTT. It is translated as CASVGGYSPNTEAFF. Based on the CDR3 plus reference TRBV5-1 and TRBJ1-1, the full variable domain is KAGVTQTPRYLIKTRGQQVTLSCSPISGHRSVSWYQQTPGQGLQFLFEYFSETQRNKGNFPGRFSGRQFSNSRSEMNVSTLELGDSALYLCASVGGYSPNTEAFFGQGTRLTVV.

V is TRBV5-1 and J is TRBJ2-6, with D possibly being TRBD1 (6 bases). The CDR3 runs to 16 residues. CDR1 and CDR2 from the germline V gene are SGHRS and YFSETQ. V lost 6 bases and J 0 bases, leaving 13 bases between the germline ends. The CDR3: CASNPLGASGANVLTF. As DNA, the CDR3 is TGCGCCAGCAACCCCCTGGGGGCCTCTGGGGCCAACGTCCTGACTTTC. The variable domain in full, completed from reference TRBV5-1 and TRBJ2-6, reads KAGVTQTPRYLIKTRGQQVTLSCSPISGHRSVSWYQQTPGQGLQFLFEYFSETQRNKGNFPGRFSGRQFSNSRSEMNVSTLELGDSALYLCASNPLGASGANVLTFGAGSRLTVL.

V and J are TRBV29-1 and TRBJ2-3; no definite D call. Trimming cost V 3 bases and J 0 bases, with 10 bases left between them. Germline V CDR1 and CDR2: SQVTM, ANQGSEA. CDR3 length: 14 amino acids. CDR3 coding DNA: TGCAGCGTTGATGAACGGATTAGCACAGATACGCAGTATTTT. This codes for CSVDERISTDTQYF.

V gene TRBV10-3 combines with J gene TRBJ1-5; possibly TRBD1 for D (5 bases). The germline gives CDR1 ENHRY, CDR2 SYGVKD. The CDR3 spans 14 residues. V lost 0 bases and J 7 bases, leaving 10 bases between the germline ends. CDR3 sequence: CAISESPGVQPQHF. CDR3 sequence (DNA): TGTGCCATCAGTGAGTCACCGGGGGTACAGCCCCAGCATTTT.

V is TRBV3-1 (or the pseudogene TRBV3-2) and J is TRBJ2-3, with 8 bases matching TRBD1. This CDR3 is 17 amino acids long. Per germline, CDR1 LGHDT and CDR2 YNNKEL (reference sequence). Trimming removed 3 bases from V and 2 bases from J; junction bases left unmatched: 10. CDR3 in DNA: TGTGCCAGCAGCCAGGCGACAGGGGTGGGTGCCACAGATACGCAGTATTTT. Amino acid sequence: CASSQATGVGATDTQYF.

This rearrangement joins TRBV19 to TRBJ2-5, with 8 bases that match TRBD1. The trim removed 1 base at V and 4 bases at J, leaving 5 bases unmatched. CDR1 and CDR2 (germline): LNHDA, SQIVND (reference sequence). The length of the CDR3 is 15 residues. This chain's CDR3 is CASSIAWDRTETQYF. The CDR3 region has the DNA TGTGCCAGTAGTATAGCTTGGGACAGGACAGAGACCCAGTACTTC.

The chain combines TRBV3-1 (or the pseudogene TRBV3-2) with TRBJ1-1; 7 bases agree with TRBD1. The length of the CDR3 is 14 residues. The V gene's germline CDR1 is LGHDT and CDR2 YNNKEL (reference sequence). After removal of 6 bases from V and 4 bases from J, the junction contained 8 bases not matched to a gene. As DNA, the CDR3 is TGTGCCAGCAGGCACAGGGGTAGCAGCACTGAAGCTTTCTTT. Its translation: CASRHRGSSTEAFF.

This sequence joins TRBV18 and TRBJ1-6, with D unclear. Germline loops: CDR1 KGHSH, CDR2 LQKENI. The CDR3 sequence is 14 residues long. The V end was cut by 1 base, the J end by 5 bases, with 6 bases between. The CDR3 DNA is TGTGCCAGCTCACCACAAGCCAATAATTCACCCCTCCACTTT. This sequence encodes CASSPQANNSPLHF.

The rearrangement links TRBV7-9 to TRBJ1-3; no firm D call. CDR1 and CDR2 (germline): SEHNR, FQNEAQ (reference sequence). This CDR3 contains 13 residues. V was trimmed by 0 bases and J by 7 bases, leaving 7 bases between them. In nucleotides, the CDR3 is TGTGCCAGCAGCTTAGCGAACGGTAACACCATATATTTT. Amino acids: CASSLANGNTIYF.

This rearrangement joins TRBV7-2 to TRBJ2-3; D is unresolved. The germline gives CDR1 SGHTA, CDR2 FQGNSA. The germline V and J ends were trimmed by 0 bases and 13 bases, with 17 bases remaining between them. The CDR3 contains 14 residues. The CDR3 DNA is TGTGCCAGCAGCTTAGCAGGTCAATCGTCCCCGGAGTATTTT. This sequence encodes CASSLAGQSSPEYF.

In regard to this clone: This CDR3 is also generated by other DNA sequences in the sample. The chain has TRBV9 and TRBJ2-2; maybe TRBD2 (5 bases). The germline gives CDR1 SGDLS, CDR2 YYNGEE. The CDR3 consists of 15 residues. The V end was cut by 0 bases, the J end by 4 bases, with 10 bases between. As DNA, the CDR3 is TGTGCCAGCAGCGTAGGAGGGCTGGGCACCGGGGAGCTGTTTTTT. This gives the protein CASSVGGLGTGELFF.

This chain joins TRBV5-4 and TRBJ2-5, with 11 bases identical to TRBD2. CDR1 is SGHNT and CDR2 is YYREEE in the germline V gene (reference sequence). The CDR3 runs to 15 residues. V lost 3 bases and J lost 5; bases outside the gene matches: 6. CDR3 protein: CASSSRSSGGETQYF. The DNA of the CDR3 is TGTGCCAGCAGCTCCCGTTCTAGCGGGGGGGAGACCCAGTACTTC.

The J gene is TRBJ1-2, the V gene TRBV30, with a tentative D call TRBD1 (6 bases). V lost 2 bases to trimming and J lost 2 bases, with 12 bases between them. Germline-derived CDR1 and CDR2 are GTSNPN and SVGIG (reference sequence). This CDR3 contains 14 residues. The CDR3 nucleotides read TGTGCCTGGAGTATCGGGGGCAAGAACTATGGCTACACCTTC. Amino acid sequence: CAWSIGGKNYGYTF.

The V call is TRBV12-3 or TRBV12-4, the J call TRBJ1-2, with 7 bases matching TRBD1. The CDR3 is made up of 13 amino acids. Unmatched junction bases numbered 8, after V lost 6 bases and J lost 7 bases. The CDR3 protein is CASSQTGLGGYTF. The CDR3 DNA reads as TGTGCCAGCAGCCAGACAGGGCTCGGTGGCTACACCTTC.

The chain's CDR3 is CASSVTGVGTEAFF. The CDR3 nucleotides are TGTGCCAGCAGCGTGACTGGAGTAGGGACTGAAGCTTTCTTT. The genes are TRBV7-3 and TRBJ1-1; D ambiguous. V was trimmed by 5 bases and J by 5 bases, leaving 15 bases between them. In germline, CDR1 is SGHTA, CDR2 FQGTGA. This CDR3 comprises 14 residues.

The chain joins TRBV21-1 to TRBJ1-1; the listed D gene, TRBD1, was not tested against the DNA. TRBV21-1 corresponds to a pseudogene. The CDR3 runs to 16 residues. CDR3 in amino acids: CASSRPFWGMNTEAFF. In DNA form, the CDR3 reads TGTGCCAGCAGCAGACCTTTTTGGGGCATGAACACTGAAGCTTTCTTT.

The chain combines TRBV20-1 with TRBJ1-5, with D hard to call. Trimming removed 3 bases at V and 0 bases at J, with 9 bases between. The CDR3 is 14 residues long. From germline, CDR1 is DFQATT and CDR2 SNEGSKA (reference sequence). The CDR3 DNA sequence: TGCAGTGCTAGTATCGGAGATAGCAATCAGCCCCAGCATTTT. Residues: CSASIGDSNQPQHF.

This chain joins TRBV30 and TRBJ2-7, with D possibly being TRBD1 (6 bases). Germline loops: CDR1 GTSNPN, CDR2 SVGIG (reference sequence). V was trimmed by 2 bases and J by 1 base, leaving 18 bases between them. The CDR3 covers 16 residues. DNA of the CDR3: TGTGCCTGGAGTCCTCCCCGGGACAAACTTTCCTACGAGCAGTACTTC. It is translated as CAWSPPRDKLSYEQYF.